This record concerns one T cell receptor (beta chain) sequence. This sample is drawn from a study of blood T cell repertoires in COVID-19. Turning to the study itself: Samples of COVID-19 (acute and convalescent) were obtained from the United States, Italy and Spain. T cells, B-cell-depleted T cells, or PBMCs provided the cDNA or gDNA that served as material.

Per the original data handling: Cell counts per sample came from amplifying reference gene primers. Clones were sequenced by immunoSEQ multiplex PCR, and TCRdb holds only the in-frame ones, with some missing. The DNA gave D and trimming, while V, J and clone size come from that table. This table holds some 130,000 clones, approximately 84% found once. Per germline, CDR1 SNHLY and CDR2 FYNNEI. Germline trimming cut 2 bases from V and 3 bases from J; bases unmatched to any gene: 8. The CDR3 has 18 amino acids. The source material was peripheral blood. This chain uses TRBV2 with TRBJ2-6, with TRBD2 matching 9 bases. The receptor was isolated from a man aged 60 to 69 with acute or convalescent COVID-19. CDR3 nucleotide sequence: TGTGCCAGCAGTGAACTCCGCGGGAGGGCCTTTGGGGCCAACGTCCTGACTTTC. Translated, it gives CASSELRGRAFGANVLTF.